The 29 T cell receptor beta chains below were found in one sample sequenced in a study of cytomegalovirus exposure and HLA in healthy donors. With 60 Vbeta and 13 Jbeta primers, the PCR was carried out. Assay: immunoSEQ multiplex PCR; the TCRdb copy retains only in-frame clones and omits some. The ten most abundant clones cover roughly 0.74% of a sample with 150,000 to 250,000 clones. Sequenced: PBMCs. The origin of the receptors is a boy younger than 18 in good health and CMV-seronegative.

This rearrangement joins TRBV10-1 to TRBJ2-2; D is unresolved. This CDR3 contains 13 residues. V was cut by 6 bases and J by 4 bases, with 9 bases left in between. Germline-derived CDR1 and CDR2 are WNHNN and SYGVQD (reference sequence). CDR3 DNA sequence: TGCGCCAGCAGCTTACAGAGCACCGGGGAGCTGTTTTTT. Its translation is CASSLQSTGELFF.

The chain has TRBV15 and TRBJ2-4, with a possible D match to TRBD1 (5 bases). In germline, CDR1 is LNHNV, CDR2 YYDKDF (reference sequence). CDR3 length: 12 amino acids. Trimming stripped 5 bases from V and 8 bases from J, with 10 bases between. The CDR3 here is CATSSGYDIQYF. CDR3 bases: TGTGCCACCAGCTCAGGGTACGACATTCAGTACTTC.

V gene TRBV5-6 combines with J gene TRBJ2-7; no reliable D call. The CDR3 runs 13 residues. The V end lost 5 bases, the J end lost 5 bases, and 14 bases lay between the germline ends. Looked up from germline, CDR1 is SGHDT and CDR2 is YYEEEE. The CDR3 sequence: CASSSGRAHEQYF. The CDR3 bases are TGTGCCAGCAGTTCCGGTCGTGCTCACGAGCAGTACTTC.

The V gene is TRBV11-2, the J gene TRBJ2-3; 10 bases agree with TRBD2. There are 18 residues in the CDR3. From germline, CDR1 is SGHAT and CDR2 FQNNGV. V lost 5 bases, J lost 1 base, and 12 bases stayed unmatched. The CDR3 DNA reads as TGTGCCAGCAGCGTACGGGGAGCGGGGGGGCCTCGCACAGATACGCAGTATTTT. Its protein product is CASSVRGAGGPRTDTQYF.

The chain is built from TRBV5-1 and TRBJ1-3; D unclear. This CDR3 spans 15 amino acids. CDR1 and CDR2 from the germline V gene are SGHRS and YFSETQ. With 2 bases removed from V and 0 bases from J, the gap between germline ends came to 9 bases. The CDR3 nucleotides are TGCGCCAGCAGCTTAACAGCCAGCTCTGGAAACACCATATATTTT. It encodes CASSLTASSGNTIYF.

V is TRBV19 and J is TRBJ1-2; D is unresolved. The CDR3 covers 13 residues. The germline V gene encodes CDR1 LNHDA and CDR2 SQIVND (reference sequence). Deletions cut 6 bases from V and 2 bases from J, with 10 bases between. The CDR3 DNA reads TGTGCCAGTAGGTACGGTCTCAACTATGGCTACACCTTC. As protein: CASRYGLNYGYTF.

This chain links TRBV11-2 with TRBJ1-2; D is unresolved. Germline-derived CDR1 and CDR2 are SGHAT and FQNNGV. V was trimmed by 5 bases and J by 4 bases, leaving 5 bases between them. The CDR3 has 11 residues. As DNA, the CDR3 is TGTGCCAGCAGCGTCGGCTATGGCTACACCTTC. Translated: CASSVGYGYTF.

This sequence joins TRBV30 and TRBJ1-1; D unclear. Between the trimmed V and J ends, which lost 2 bases and 10 bases, there was a span of 17 bases. The CDR3 runs to 13 residues. Germline V gene data show CDR1 as GTSNPN and CDR2 as SVGIG (reference sequence). The CDR3 loop reads CAWSSFWAGIAFF. In nucleotides, the CDR3 is TGTGCCTGGAGTTCTTTCTGGGCGGGTATAGCTTTCTTT.

The chain couples TRBV4-1 to TRBJ1-6, with 9 nucleotides matching TRBD1. The CDR3 is made up of 15 amino acids. Germline CDR1 is MGHRA and CDR2 is YSYEKL. Trimming at V came to 2 bases and at J to 10 bases, leaving 6 bases not matched to a gene. CDR3 nucleotide sequence: TGCGCCAGCAGCCAATTACAGGGGGCTAGGTCACCCCTCCACTTT. Amino acid sequence: CASSQLQGARSPLHF.

V gene TRBV2 combines with J gene TRBJ2-1, with D possibly TRBD2 on 7 matching bases. This CDR3 has 16 residues. With 5 bases removed from V and 7 bases from J, the gap between germline ends came to 21 bases. Per germline, CDR1 SNHLY and CDR2 FYNNEI. The chain's CDR3 is CASSYLTGREGNEQFF. The CDR3 nucleotides read TGTGCCAGCAGTTACTTAACAGGGAGGGAAGGGAATGAGCAGTTCTTC.

The chain combines TRBV4-2 with TRBJ1-2; D remains ambiguous. The CDR3 is 14 amino acids. Germline CDR1 LGHNA, CDR2 YNFKEQ. Trimming took off 4 bases at V and 8 bases at J, with 17 bases between the two ends. CDR3 in amino acids: CASSPNRAGIGYTF. The DNA for the CDR3 is TGTGCCAGCAGCCCAAACCGGGCGGGGATAGGCTACACCTTC.

The rearrangement uses TRBV28 and TRBJ2-7, with a tentative D call TRBD1 (5 bases). The CDR3 extends over 14 amino acids. Trimming cost V 6 bases and J 6 bases, with 18 bases left between them. CDR1 and CDR2 (germline): MDHEN, SYDVKM. In nucleotides, the CDR3 is TGTGCCAGCAGGGAGCGTGGGAAGGGGTCCGAGCAGTACTTC. This sequence encodes CASRERGKGSEQYF.

This CDR3 reads CASSVEGTETQYF. CDR3 bases: TGTGCCAGCAGCGTGGAGGGAACAGAGACCCAGTACTTC. This sequence joins TRBV9 and TRBJ2-5, with D possibly TRBD2 on 6 matching bases. V shed 2 bases and J shed 4 bases, with 9 bases lying between them. This CDR3 region has 13 residues. Germline CDR1 SGDLS, CDR2 YYNGEE.

The rearrangement joins TRBV7-2 to TRBJ2-4; no firm D call. Deletions cut 4 bases from V and 0 bases from J, with 10 bases between. Germline CDR1 SGHTA, CDR2 FQGNSA. The CDR3 extends over 15 amino acids. The CDR3 bases are TGTGCCAGCAGCTCGCACAGCCTAGCCAAAAACATTCAGTACTTC. This sequence encodes CASSSHSLAKNIQYF.

The chain combines TRBV6-5 with TRBJ1-1, with D tentatively TRBD1 (5 bases). The CDR3 runs 13 residues. Germline V lookup: CDR1 MNHEY, CDR2 SVGAGI. The V and J ends lost 5 bases and 5 bases respectively, with 12 bases between them. The CDR3 protein is CASSTNRRTEAFF. The CDR3 nucleotides are TGTGCCAGCAGTACGAACAGGCGAACTGAAGCTTTCTTT.

The rearrangement links TRBV5-1 to TRBJ2-3; a weak D match, TRBD2 (7 bases). Trimming left V 0 bases short and J 6 bases short, with 14 bases between. The CDR3 runs to 15 residues. CDR1 and CDR2 (germline): SGHRS, YFSETQ. The DNA for the CDR3 is TGCGCCAGCAGCTTGGGGCGGGGGCCCCGGGATACGCAGTATTTT. This codes for CASSLGRGPRDTQYF.

The rearrangement joins TRBV7-2 to TRBJ2-1; 8 bases match TRBD2. The CDR3 covers 14 residues. J was trimmed by 5 bases and V by 1 base; bases with no gene match: 1. The germline V gene has CDR1 SGHTA and CDR2 FQGNSA. This chain's CDR3 is CASSLEGLDNEQFF. As DNA, the CDR3 is TGTGCCAGCAGCTTAGAGGGACTAGACAATGAGCAGTTCTTC.

The V and J genes are TRBV6-5 and TRBJ2-5; D is ambiguous. The assigned J gene may be wrong: the sequence end matches TRBJ2-7 better. The CDR3 sequence is 10 residues long. Germline V CDR1 and CDR2: MNHEY, SVGAGI. As DNA, the CDR3 is TGTGCCAGCGGTTCATACGAGCAGTACTTC. Translated, it gives CASGSYEQYF.

The V call is TRBV5-4, the J call TRBJ2-5; D possibly corresponds to TRBD2 (5 bases). The V end was cut by 0 bases, the J end by 3 bases, with 15 bases between. The CDR3 spans 16 residues. Per germline, CDR1 SGHNT and CDR2 YYREEE (reference sequence). For the CDR3, the DNA is TGTGCCAGCAGCTTGGTTACGGGGTTTGGGAAAGAGACCCAGTACTTC. Its protein product is CASSLVTGFGKETQYF.

V usage is TRBV5-5 and J usage is TRBJ1-1; 7 nucleotides match TRBD1. V was pared by 0 bases and J by 5 bases, with 7 bases of the junction left unmatched. Germline CDR1 reads SGHKS; CDR2 reads YYEKEE (reference sequence). The CDR3 has 15 residues. CDR3 bases: TGTGCCAGCAGCTTGGGACAGGGAAGGGGTACTGAAGCTTTCTTT. Encoded protein: CASSLGQGRGTEAFF.

This chain links TRBV7-2 with TRBJ1-1, with a tentative D call TRBD1 (5 bases). The V and J ends lost 5 bases and 1 base respectively, with 11 bases between them. The CDR3 consists of 14 residues. Germline CDR1 and CDR2: SGHTA and FQGNSA. The CDR3 DNA sequence: TGTGCCAGCAGCCTGATCACAGGGAACACTGAAGCTTTCTTT. This codes for CASSLITGNTEAFF.

This rearrangement joins TRBV30 to TRBJ2-7, with a tentative D call TRBD1 (5 bases). Germline V CDR1 and CDR2: GTSNPN, SVGIG (reference sequence). Trimming removed 4 bases at V and 6 bases at J, with 16 bases between. CDR3 size: 13 residues. The CDR3 sequence is CAWKRPQGGEQYF. In nucleotides, the CDR3 is TGTGCCTGGAAAAGGCCCCAGGGCGGCGAGCAGTACTTC.

This rearrangement joins TRBV2 to TRBJ2-3, with D possibly TRBD2 on 6 matching bases. V lost 0 bases to trimming and J lost 5 bases, with 15 bases between them. This CDR3 has 16 residues. Germline V lookup: CDR1 SNHLY, CDR2 FYNNEI. Here the CDR3 reads CASSEARLGMIDTQYF. Written as DNA, the CDR3 is TGTGCCAGCAGTGAAGCGAGACTAGGTATGATAGATACGCAGTATTTT.

The V gene is TRBV27, the J gene TRBJ1-1; maybe TRBD1 (6 bases). Germline CDR1 is MNHEY and CDR2 is SMNVEV (reference sequence). The CDR3 sequence is 13 residues long. V dropped 3 bases and J dropped 2 bases, with 7 bases sitting between them. CDR3 in DNA: TGTGCCAGCAGTTTGGACAGTAACACTGAAGCTTTCTTT. This codes for CASSLDSNTEAFF.

This chain joins TRBV11-2 and TRBJ2-3; TRBD1 matches at 7 bases. The CDR3 spans 18 residues. J gave up 0 bases and V 6 bases, and 15 bases lay outside the gene matches. CDR1 is SGHAT and CDR2 is FQNNGV in the germline V gene. The CDR3 coding sequence is TGTGCCAGCAGTTTGCGGTCTGTAGGGACAGCTAGCACAGATACGCAGTATTTT. Amino acids: CASSLRSVGTASTDTQYF.

This rearrangement joins TRBV14 to TRBJ2-2; D not certain. The CDR3 sequence is 15 residues long. The germline CDR1 and CDR2 sequences are SGHDN and FVKESK. The ends were cut back, 1 base at V and 3 bases at J, with 9 bases in the middle. The CDR3 reads CASSQAELHTGELFF. The CDR3 DNA is TGTGCCAGCAGCCAAGCCGAACTTCACACCGGGGAGCTGTTTTTT.

The V gene is TRBV5-8, the J gene TRBJ1-5; a possible D gene is TRBD1 (5 bases). Trimming took off 3 bases at V and 6 bases at J, with 16 bases between the two ends. From germline, CDR1 is SGHTS and CDR2 YDEGEE. This CDR3 has 15 amino acids. CDR3 nucleotides: TGTGCCAGCAGCTGGGGGGTACAGTCCTCTCAGCCCCAGCATTTT. Its translation: CASSWGVQSSQPQHF.

The rearrangement joins TRBV6-6 to TRBJ1-3; D is unresolved. Deletions cut 8 bases from V and 0 bases from J, with 8 bases between. Germline lookup yields CDR1 MNHNY and CDR2 SVGAGI (reference sequence). The CDR3 spans 13 residues. Here the CDR3 reads CASGRDSGNTIYF. In nucleotides, the CDR3 is TGTGCCAGCGGGCGGGACTCTGGAAACACCATATATTTT.

CDR3: CASSVGGGLGNEQFF. The CDR3 bases are TGTGCCAGCAGCGTAGGGGGGGGCCTGGGGAATGAGCAGTTCTTC. The V gene is TRBV9, the J gene TRBJ2-1; tentative D call: TRBD2 (7 bases). There are 15 residues in the CDR3. Germline CDR1 SGDLS, CDR2 YYNGEE. V lost 0 bases and J lost 7, with 14 bases in between.